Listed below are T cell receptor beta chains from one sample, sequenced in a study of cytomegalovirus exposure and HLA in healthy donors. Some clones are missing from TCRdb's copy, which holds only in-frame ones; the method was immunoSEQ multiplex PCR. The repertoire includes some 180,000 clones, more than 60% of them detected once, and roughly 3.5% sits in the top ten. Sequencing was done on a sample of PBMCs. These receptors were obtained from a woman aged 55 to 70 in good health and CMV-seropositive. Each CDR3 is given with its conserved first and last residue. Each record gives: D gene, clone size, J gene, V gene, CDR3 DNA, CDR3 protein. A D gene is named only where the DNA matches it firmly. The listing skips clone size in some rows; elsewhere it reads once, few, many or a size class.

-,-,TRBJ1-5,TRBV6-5,TGTGCCAGCAGTTTCTCCATCAATCAGCCCCAGCATTTT,CASSFSINQPQHF
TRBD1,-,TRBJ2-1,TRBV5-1,TGCGCCAGCTCCTCCGGGACAGGGGGTTTGGTTGAGCAGTTCTTC,CASSSGTGGLVEQFF
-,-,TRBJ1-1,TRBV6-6,TGTGCCAGCAGTACCCCGGACACCCTGAACACTGAAGCTTTCTTT,CASSTPDTLNTEAFF
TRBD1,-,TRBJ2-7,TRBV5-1,TGCGCCAGCAGCGCTCCCGGGACAGGGACCTACGAGCAGTACTTC,CASSAPGTGTYEQYF
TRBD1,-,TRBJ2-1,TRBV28,TGTGCCAGCAGTTATCCGGGACAGGTTCGCAATGAGCAGTTCTTC,CASSYPGQVRNEQFF
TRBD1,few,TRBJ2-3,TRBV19,TGTGCCAGTGCATCCGGGACAGGGATGTTTAATACGCAGTATTTT,CASASGTGMFNTQYF
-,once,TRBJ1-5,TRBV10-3,TGTGCCATCAGTGAGGATCAGTTCCAGCCCCAGCATTTT,CAISEDQFQPQHF
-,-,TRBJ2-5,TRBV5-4,TGTGCCAGCAGCTTGGGGGGGACTGCCTCTAACCAAGAGACCCAGTACTTC,CASSLGGTASNQETQYF
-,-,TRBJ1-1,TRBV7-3,TGTGCCAGCAGCTTAATGGTCAGGATGAACACTGAAGCTTTCTTT,CASSLMVRMNTEAFF
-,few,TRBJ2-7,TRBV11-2,TGTGCCAGCAGCTTAGAGGGGGGCGAGCAGTACTTC,CASSLEGGEQYF
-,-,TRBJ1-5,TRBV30,TGTGCCTGGAGTGTAGGACAGCACAATCAGCCCCAGCATTTT,CAWSVGQHNQPQHF
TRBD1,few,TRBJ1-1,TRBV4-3,TGCGCCAGCAGCCAAGATAGGGACAGGGAAGCTTTCTTT,CASSQDRDREAFF
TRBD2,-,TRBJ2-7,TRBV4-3,TGCGCCAGCAGCCAAGGGGCGAGCGGGGGGGCCTACGAGCAGTACTTC,CASSQGASGGAYEQYF
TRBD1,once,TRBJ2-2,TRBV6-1,TGTGCCAGCAGTGAAAATTCTTATACAGGGGGCGGGGAGCTGTTTTTT,CASSENSYTGGGELFF
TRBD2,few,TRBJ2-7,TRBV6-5,TGTGCCAGCAGGTCCGGACTAGCGGGAGAAGTCGAGCAGTACTTC,CASRSGLAGEVEQYF
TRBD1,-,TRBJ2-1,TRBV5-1,TGCGCCAGCAGCTTGGGGGACAGGGGCGACAATGAGCAGTTCTTC,CASSLGDRGDNEQFF
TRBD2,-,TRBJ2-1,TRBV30,TGTGCCTGGAGTGTTCCCGGGAGGCCTTACAATGAGCAGTTCTTC,CAWSVPGRPYNEQFF
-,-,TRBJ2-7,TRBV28,TGTGCCACACAGACGAGCGGCGGGATTCCCGAGCAGTACTTC,CATQTSGGIPEQYF
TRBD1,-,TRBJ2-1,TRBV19,TGTGCCAGTAAGGTCAGATGGACAGGGGACAATGAGCAGTTCTTC,CASKVRWTGDNEQFF
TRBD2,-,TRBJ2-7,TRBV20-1,TGCAGTGTAGCTAGCGGCCACGAGCAGTACTTC,CSVASGHEQYF
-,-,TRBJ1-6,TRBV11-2,TGTGCCAGCAGCTCCTCAGGGGTTTCACCCCTCCACTTT,CASSSSGVSPLHF
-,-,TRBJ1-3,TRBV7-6,TGTGCCAGCAGCCCAGCTTATCGGGAAAACACCATATATTTT,CASSPAYRENTIYF
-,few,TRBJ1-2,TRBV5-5,TGTGCCAGCAGCTTGGTTGTCGGGAAAAACTATGGCTACACCTTC,CASSLVVGKNYGYTF
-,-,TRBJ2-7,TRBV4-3,TGCGCCAGCAGCCAAGTCGCGGGTGTCCGCGAGCAGTACTTC,CASSQVAGVREQYF
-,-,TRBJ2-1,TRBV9,TGTGCCAGCAGCGCGACGGTAAGGGTGGAGGATGAGCAGTTCTTC,CASSATVRVEDEQFF
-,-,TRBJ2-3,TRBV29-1,TGCAGCGTTGAAGATAACGGAGATACGCAGTATTTT,CSVEDNGDTQYF
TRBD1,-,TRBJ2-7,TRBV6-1,TGTGCCACCTCGGGGGACAGGGGCACCTACGAGCAGTACTTC,CATSGDRGTYEQYF
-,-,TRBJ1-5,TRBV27,TGTGCCAGCAGTTTATCGAGTTCCAATCAGCCCCAGCATTTT,CASSLSSSNQPQHF
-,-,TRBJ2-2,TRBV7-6,TGTGCCAGCAGCTTAGCGTCGACACCGAACACCGGGGAGCTGTTTTTT,CASSLASTPNTGELFF
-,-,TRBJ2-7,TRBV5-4,TGTGCCAGCAGCTTGGCAACAGGGAGTAGCGAGCAGTACTTC,CASSLATGSSEQYF
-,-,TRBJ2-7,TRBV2,TGTGCCAGCAGTGAAGGCAGGGGCTCCTACGAGCAGTACTTC,CASSEGRGSYEQYF
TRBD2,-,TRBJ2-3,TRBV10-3,TGTGCCATCAGTCCCGGGACTACTAGCACAGATACGCAGTATTTT,CAISPGTTSTDTQYF